Shown below are 31 T cell receptor beta chains from a single sample sequenced in a study of regulatory T cells in long-lasting Graves disease. The time point was: persistent/refractory GD, antithyroid drugs over 5 years with positive TRAb. Preparation of the TCR library used RNA extracted from PBMCs. Assembly of TCR beta libraries relied on iRepertoire HTBI primers together with Arm-PCR of CDR3 regions. Each CDR3 protein is one row after TCRdb ran MiXCR on the multiplex PCR reads. The sample yields about 460,000 distinct CDR3 sequences, 22% seen once. The sequencing here drew on peripheral blood mononuclear cells (PBMCs), taken when the disease was refractory, from a patient treated with antithyroid drugs. The receptors shown here come from a female donor with Graves disease.

This clonotype was counted only a few times. This rearrangement joins TRBV7-2 to TRBJ1-2; 10 bases fit TRBD1. CDR1 and CDR2 from the germline V gene are SGHTA and FQGNSA. The CDR3 runs 13 residues. V dropped 5 bases and J dropped 8; count of bases not matched to a gene: 5. CDR3 in amino acids: CASSRQGAQGYTF. CDR3 in DNA: TGTGCCAGCAGCCGACAGGGGGCGCAAGGCTACACCTTC.

The rearrangement joins TRBV19 to TRBJ2-2; possibly TRBD2 for D (5 bases). Trimming took 5 bases from V and 1 from J, leaving 11 bases between them. The germline V gene has CDR1 LNHDA and CDR2 SQIVND (reference sequence). The CDR3 contains 15 residues. The CDR3 sequence is CASSQWGVNTGELFF. The CDR3 DNA follows: TGTGCCAGTAGTCAATGGGGAGTGAACACCGGGGAGCTGTTTTTT.

This clonotype came up many times. This chain joins TRBV2 and TRBJ1-2; D remains unclear. V lost 1 base and J 1 base, leaving 13 bases between the germline ends. Germline CDR1 is SNHLY and CDR2 is FYNNEI. The CDR3 loop spans 16 amino acids. CDR3 coding DNA: TGTGCCAGCAGTGAAGGTTCGCCAGAAAGTAACTATGGCTACACCTTC. Protein product: CASSEGSPESNYGYTF.

As for this clonotype: It may be a read error: a sequence one base away is much more abundant. The CDR3 does not end in the conserved phenylalanine or tryptophan, so this is likely a read error. The genes are TRBV6-1 and TRBJ1-5; D is unresolved. CDR1 is MNHNS, CDR2 SASEGT, per germline. V shed 8 bases and J shed 6 bases, with 11 bases lying between them. The CDR3 contains 12 residues. The CDR3 sequence: CASHGNTQPQHS. The CDR3 bases are TGTGCCAGCCATGGGAACACTCAGCCCCAGCATTCT.

The gene calls are TRBV20-1 and TRBJ2-5; D unclear. The J call could be wrong; TRBJ2-7 is a better fit for the DNA end. Looked up from germline, CDR1 is DFQATT and CDR2 is SNEGSKA (reference sequence). This CDR3 region has 14 residues. CDR3 sequence: CSARAPGSSYEQYF. The CDR3 coding sequence is TGCAGTGCTAGAGCTCCCGGGTCCTCCTACGAGCAGTACTTC.

This clonotype came up once. This rearrangement joins TRBV7-2 to TRBJ1-2, with D possibly TRBD1 on 5 matching bases. This CDR3 is built from 12 residues. V lost 11 bases and J 8 bases, leaving 18 bases between the germline ends. Germline V gene data show CDR1 as SGHTA and CDR2 as FQGNSA. This chain's CDR3 is CARGISGGGYTF. The CDR3 DNA is TGTGCCCGGGGGATTTCGGGTGGCGGCTACACCTTC.

The chain links TRBV4-3 to TRBJ1-1; 9 bases agree with TRBD1. Germline V gene data show CDR1 as LGHNA and CDR2 as YSLEER. The junction had 6 bases not matched to a gene; V was cut back by 4 bases and J by 3 bases. This CDR3 comprises 15 residues. As DNA, the CDR3 is TGCGCCAGCAGCCCCGACGACAGGGGGGACACTGAAGCTTTCTTT. It is translated as CASSPDDRGDTEAFF.

Ten or more counts support this clonotype. The rearrangement links TRBV11-2 to TRBJ2-7, with 8 bases that match TRBD1. Trimming removed 6 bases from V and 2 bases from J; junction bases left unmatched: 9. The germline V gene encodes CDR1 SGHAT and CDR2 FQNNGV. The CDR3 runs 15 residues. The CDR3 region is CASRPTGTGAYEQYF. The DNA of the CDR3 is TGTGCCAGCAGGCCTACCGGGACAGGAGCCTACGAGCAGTACTTC.

This clonotype appeared many times. The chain joins TRBV5-1 to TRBJ1-2, with TRBD1 identical over 9 bases. This CDR3 spans 14 amino acids. Unmatched junction bases numbered 7, after V lost 4 bases and J lost 6 bases. CDR1 is SGHRS, CDR2 YFSETQ, per germline. CDR3 protein: CASSAQTGGDGYTF. The CDR3 DNA sequence: TGCGCCAGCAGCGCCCAGACAGGGGGGGATGGCTACACCTTC.

This clonotype has more than one count but fewer than ten. A much more abundant neighbour one base away suggests this may be a read error. The chain is built from TRBV28 and TRBJ1-1, with a weak D call TRBD1 (5 bases). V shed 5 bases and J shed 1 base, with 14 bases lying between them. CDR1 is MDHEN, CDR2 SYDVKM, per germline. CDR3 length equals 15 residues. The CDR3 region is CASSQPGTANTEAFF. Written as DNA, the CDR3 is TGTGCCAGCAGTCAACCTGGGACGGCGAACACTGAAGCTTTCTTT.

The V call is TRBV11-3, the J call TRBJ2-2; D gene ambiguous. V was trimmed by 1 base and J by 6 bases, leaving 12 bases between them. The CDR3 totals 15 residues. Germline-derived CDR1 and CDR2 are SGHNT and YENEEA. The CDR3 nucleotides are TGTGCCAGCAGCTTAGCGGTGAAACGGCCCGGGGAGCTGTTTTTT. Its translation: CASSLAVKRPGELFF.

Only a few counts were recorded for this clonotype. The chain recombines TRBV4-1 with TRBJ1-1; 9 bases line up with TRBD1. Germline V CDR1 and CDR2: MGHRA, YSYEKL. The CDR3 covers 15 residues. After removal of 4 bases from V and 0 bases from J, the junction contained 3 bases not matched to a gene. For the CDR3, the DNA is TGCGCCAGCAGCCGGTGGACAGGGGTGAACACTGAAGCTTTCTTT. Amino acids: CASSRWTGVNTEAFF.

This clonotype has at least ten counts. The CDR3 here is CSAQTWPQETQYF. The DNA of the CDR3 is TGCAGTGCGCAGACGTGGCCTCAAGAGACCCAGTACTTC. The chain is built from TRBV20-1 and TRBJ2-5; D is undetermined. Germline lookup yields CDR1 DFQATT and CDR2 SNEGSKA (reference sequence). V was pared by 6 bases and J by 2 bases, with 13 bases between. The CDR3 has 13 residues.

This clonotype was seen only a few times. The V call is TRBV28, the J call TRBJ2-1, with TRBD2 identical over 10 bases. Germline V gene lookup returns CDR1 MDHEN and CDR2 SYDVKM. The trim removed 6 bases at V and 7 bases at J, leaving 12 bases unmatched. This CDR3 comprises 16 residues. This CDR3 is CASSHPALAGDNEQFF. CDR3 sequence (DNA): TGTGCCAGCAGCCATCCCGCGCTAGCGGGGGATAATGAGCAGTTCTTC.

This clonotype was picked up many times. The chain couples TRBV7-2 to TRBJ1-5, with D unclear. The CDR3 length is 12 residues. Trimming shortened V by 1 base and J by 7 bases, and 5 bases separated the two germline ends. Germline V CDR1 and CDR2: SGHTA, FQGNSA. CDR3 region: CASSLVRQPQHF. The CDR3 nucleotides are TGTGCCAGCAGCTTAGTAAGGCAGCCCCAGCATTTT.

This clonotype was recorded at least ten times. The chain uses TRBV11-2 and TRBJ1-1; D unclear. Germline assignment: CDR1 SGHAT and CDR2 FQNNGV. CDR3 length: 14 amino acids. The germline V and J ends were trimmed by 8 bases and 0 bases, with 13 bases remaining between them. CDR3 residues: CASAGFLMNTEAFF. In DNA, the CDR3 is TGTGCCAGCGCAGGTTTCCTCATGAACACTGAAGCTTTCTTT.

This clonotype appeared many times. The rearrangement joins TRBV28 to TRBJ2-7, with D perhaps TRBD2 (5 bases). CDR3 length: 15 residues. The germline V and J ends were trimmed by 3 bases and 6 bases, with 18 bases remaining between them. Germline V CDR1 and CDR2: MDHEN, SYDVKM. This CDR3 is CASSFPGRGVSEQYF. The DNA for the CDR3 is TGTGCCAGCAGTTTCCCTGGACGGGGTGTGAGCGAGCAGTACTTC.

This clonotype was seen many times. The chain couples TRBV6-9 to TRBJ1-5, with D unclear. Germline V gene data show CDR1 as MNHGY and CDR2 as SVAAGI. This CDR3 spans 15 amino acids. V dropped 4 bases and J dropped 0 bases, with 10 bases sitting between them. The CDR3 DNA reads as TGTGCCAGCAGTTCGCTCGGAAATAGCAATCAGCCCCAGCATTTT. It codes for CASSSLGNSNQPQHF.

As concerns this clonotype: A much larger clone lies one base from this, so it may be a read error. The V and J genes are TRBV6-1 and TRBJ1-1; the D is unclear. The V and J ends lost 5 bases and 2 bases respectively, with 15 bases between them. Germline CDR1 MNHNS, CDR2 SASEGT. The CDR3 is 15 residues long. The CDR3 sequence is CASSPMRPTNTEAFF. CDR3 in DNA: TGTGCCAGCAGTCCGATGCGACCGACTAACACTGAAGCTTTCTTT.

Here the CDR3 reads CASSSFGGYGYTF. CDR3 nucleotides: TGTGCCAGCAGCTCCTTTGGGGGTTATGGCTACACCTTC. J is TRBJ1-2 and V is TRBV7-3, with D maybe TRBD1 (5 bases). CDR1 SGHTA and CDR2 FQGTGA come from the germline V gene. The CDR3 contains 13 residues. V lost 4 bases and J lost 5, with 11 bases in between.

The chain links TRBV28 to TRBJ2-7, with D possibly TRBD1 on 6 matching bases. The V and J ends lost 5 bases and 0 bases respectively, with 14 bases between them. The CDR3 runs to 15 residues. CDR1 is MDHEN, CDR2 SYDVKM, per germline. The CDR3 reads CASSRDIPSSYEQYF. DNA for the CDR3: TGTGCCAGCAGTCGGGACATACCTAGCTCCTACGAGCAGTACTTC.

There are a few counts of this clonotype. This chain links TRBV9 with TRBJ2-1, with 7 bases aligning to TRBD1. CDR3 size: 14 residues. Germline CDR1 SGDLS, CDR2 YYNGEE. Trimming took 4 bases from V and 8 from J; bases not matched to a gene: 9. This CDR3 reads CASSFRDRWDEQFF. The CDR3 DNA is TGTGCCAGCAGCTTCCGGGACAGATGGGATGAGCAGTTCTTC.

Ten or more counts support this clonotype. Here the CDR3 DNA reads TGTGCCAGCAGCCCCATGGGGGGGCTTGAGACCCAGTACTTC. Its translation: CASSPMGGLETQYF. The chain combines TRBV28 with TRBJ2-5, with D perhaps matching TRBD2 (7 bases). CDR1 is MDHEN and CDR2 is SYDVKM in the germline V gene. The V and J ends lost 6 bases and 5 bases respectively, with 16 bases between them. The CDR3 has 14 amino acids. The entire variable domain, with the rest obtained from reference TRBV28 and TRBJ2-5, is as follows: DVKVTQSSRYLVKRTGEKVFLECVQDMDHENMFWYRQDPGLGLRLIYFSYDVKMKEKGDIPEGYSVSREKKERFSLILESASTNQTSMYLCASSPMGGLETQYFGPGTRLLVL.

Many counts were recorded for this clonotype. The V gene is TRBV28, the J gene TRBJ2-4; unclear D gene. V dropped 3 bases and J dropped 5 bases, with 14 bases sitting between them. Germline CDR1 reads MDHEN; CDR2 reads SYDVKM. The CDR3 contains 15 residues. The CDR3 region is CASSFAGVGENIQYF. CDR3 DNA: TGTGCCAGCAGTTTCGCAGGTGTTGGGGAAAACATTCAGTACTTC.

This clonotype was counted many times. The CDR3 DNA sequence: TGTGCCACCTCAGACGGAATCAACTATGGCTACACCTTC. Protein: CATSDGINYGYTF. The chain is built from TRBV7-9 and TRBJ1-2; no clear D gene. V was clipped by 10 bases and J by 2 bases, with 14 bases between them. Germline V gene data show CDR1 as SEHNR and CDR2 as FQNEAQ (reference sequence). This CDR3 region has 13 residues.

This clonotype occurred many times. This chain connects TRBV30 to TRBJ1-6; no definite D call. Trimming pared 0 bases from V and 14 bases from J, leaving 14 bases between. CDR1 is GTSNPN, CDR2 SVGIG, per germline (reference sequence). The CDR3 length is 13 residues. The chain's CDR3 is CAWSVQGARALHF. DNA of the CDR3: TGTGCCTGGAGTGTACAAGGCGCACGGGCCCTCCACTTT.

This clonotype was found a few times. The V call is TRBV6-9, the J call TRBJ1-3; D remains ambiguous. V was shortened by 4 bases and J by 0 bases, with 10 bases between the two germline ends. This CDR3 is built from 15 residues. Germline CDR1 MNHGY, CDR2 SVAAGI. CDR3 nucleotide sequence: TGTGCCAGCAGTTCTTTCTCTAACTCTGGAAACACCATATATTTT. This codes for CASSSFSNSGNTIYF.

The chain links TRBV20-1 to TRBJ2-7, with D uncertain. Deletions cut 0 bases from V and 7 bases from J, with 13 bases between. CDR1 is DFQATT and CDR2 is SNEGSKA in the germline V gene (reference sequence). The CDR3 is 13 residues long. The CDR3 coding sequence is TGCAGTGCTAGAGATGGGAAACTCTTGGAGCAGTACTTC. Translating gives CSARDGKLLEQYF.

This clonotype showed up just once. This chain links TRBV7-2 with TRBJ1-4; the D is unclear. V lost 0 bases to trimming and J lost 4 bases, with 9 bases between them. Germline lookup yields CDR1 SGHTA and CDR2 FQGNSA. The CDR3 runs 15 residues. The CDR3 loop reads CASSLARSLNEKLFF. CDR3 bases: TGTGCCAGCAGCTTAGCAAGGAGCCTTAATGAAAAACTGTTTTTT.

This clonotype was recorded a few times. This chain uses TRBV7-9 with TRBJ2-1; no clear D gene. Trimming removed 5 bases from V and 5 bases from J, with 16 bases in between. The CDR3 consists of 15 residues. In germline, CDR1 is SEHNR, CDR2 FQNEAQ (reference sequence). DNA for the CDR3: TGTGCCAGCAGCCCAGGACGATTTTCTAACAATGAGCAGTTCTTC. It translates to CASSPGRFSNNEQFF.

This rearrangement joins TRBV30 to TRBJ1-5, with D unresolved. V lost 3 bases, J lost 4 bases, and 7 bases lay in between. This CDR3 spans 12 amino acids. Germline CDR1 is GTSNPN and CDR2 is SVGIG (reference sequence). The CDR3 coding sequence is TGTGCCTGGAGAAGGGAAAATCAGCCCCAGCATTTT. It specifies CAWRRENQPQHF.